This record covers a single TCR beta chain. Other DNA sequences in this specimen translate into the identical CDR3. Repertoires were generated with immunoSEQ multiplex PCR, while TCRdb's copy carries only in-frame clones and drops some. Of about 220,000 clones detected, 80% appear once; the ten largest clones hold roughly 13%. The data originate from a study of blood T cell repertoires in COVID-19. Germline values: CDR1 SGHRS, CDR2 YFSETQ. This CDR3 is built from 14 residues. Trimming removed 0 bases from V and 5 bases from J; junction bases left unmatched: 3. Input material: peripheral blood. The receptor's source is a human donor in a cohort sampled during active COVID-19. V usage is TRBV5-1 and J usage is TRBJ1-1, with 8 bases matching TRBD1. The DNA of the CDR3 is TGCGCCAGCAGCTTGGCAGGGGGCGGAACTGAAGCTTTCTTT. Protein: CASSLAGGGTEAFF.